Below, 7 T cell receptor beta chains from the same sample are listed, as sequenced in a study of cytomegalovirus exposure and HLA in healthy donors. Clones were read by immunoSEQ multiplex PCR, and TCRdb kept only the in-frame ones, dropping some. The table lists some 270,000 clones, about 86% of them singletons. The specimen was PBMCs. These receptors were taken from a woman under 30 in good health and CMV-seronegative.

The gene calls are TRBV5-4 and TRBJ2-3; D gene ambiguous. Trimming stripped 1 base from V and 2 bases from J, with 11 bases between. There are 15 residues in the CDR3. Germline lookup yields CDR1 SGHNT and CDR2 YYREEE (reference sequence). CDR3 bases: TGTGCCAGCAGCTTGAATTCCCGCGACACAGATACGCAGTATTTT. Protein sequence: CASSLNSRDTDTQYF.

The chain joins TRBV11-2 to TRBJ2-1; TRBD2 aligns across 14 bases. This CDR3 contains 14 residues. V was pared by 6 bases and J by 15 bases, with 10 bases of the junction left unmatched. CDR1 SGHAT and CDR2 FQNNGV come from the germline V gene. CDR3 sequence (DNA): TGTGCCAGCAGTCGAATAGGGACTAGCGGGAGAAGGTTCTTC. The encoded protein is CASSRIGTSGRRFF.

The chain combines TRBV7-2 with TRBJ1-1; 9 bases match TRBD1. Trimming took 5 bases from V and 7 from J; bases not matched to a gene: 8. Germline V gives CDR1 SGHTA, CDR2 FQGNSA. The CDR3 length is 14 residues. The CDR3 DNA reads TGTGCCAGCAGCCAAGGACAGGGGTTGGTTGAAGCTTTCTTT. It codes for CASSQGQGLVEAFF.

The rearrangement links TRBV11-2 to TRBJ2-7; D not certain. This CDR3 spans 12 amino acids. The ends were cut back, 0 bases at V and 4 bases at J, with 4 bases in the middle. Germline loops: CDR1 SGHAT, CDR2 FQNNGV. The CDR3 sequence is CASSLDGYEQYF. CDR3 nucleotides: TGTGCCAGCAGCTTAGACGGGTACGAGCAGTACTTC.

V and J are TRBV27 and TRBJ2-7, with 7 bases aligning to TRBD2. Germline V lookup: CDR1 MNHEY, CDR2 SMNVEV (reference sequence). J lost 4 bases, V lost 4 bases, and 10 bases had no gene match. The CDR3 is 15 residues long. The CDR3 nucleotides are TGTGCCAGCAGTTCTCTCGGGACTACCCCTTACGAGCAGTACTTC. It is translated as CASSSLGTTPYEQYF.

This clone is a singleton in its sample. The rearrangement joins TRBV4-1 to TRBJ1-3; D is ambiguous. V was pared by 1 base and J by 10 bases, with 14 bases between. The CDR3 loop spans 14 amino acids. Germline V gives CDR1 MGHRA, CDR2 YSYEKL. The CDR3 loop reads CASSQVGEEGTIYF. The CDR3 nucleotides read TGCGCCAGCAGCCAAGTCGGGGAGGAGGGAACCATATATTTT.

The chain links TRBV7-2 to TRBJ2-3, with 8 bases identical to TRBD2. The V and J ends lost 1 base and 8 bases, in that order; junction bases with no gene match: 14. Germline V gene data show CDR1 as SGHTA and CDR2 as FQGNSA. This CDR3 region has 17 residues. The CDR3 region is CASSLVSSGWEGITQYF. CDR3 DNA sequence: TGTGCCAGCAGCTTAGTCTCTAGCGGGTGGGAGGGAATTACGCAGTATTTT.